The T cell receptor beta chain under discussion was sequenced for a study of early T cells in non-severe SARS-CoV-2 infection. Each CDR3 protein gets one entry after TCRdb re-called the 5' RACE reads with MiXCR. The sample carries over 60,000 distinct CDR3 sequences, 8.5% to 10% recorded once. This clonotype turned up a few times. Germline V gives CDR1 MNHNY, CDR2 SVGAGI (reference sequence). The CDR3 runs to 15 residues. V was pared by 1 base and J by 3 bases, with 3 bases of the junction left unmatched. This rearrangement joins TRBV6-6 to TRBJ1-2, with 9 bases lining up with TRBD1. Source material: whole blood. This sequence was found in an adult who was a healthcare worker with PCR-confirmed SARS-CoV-2 infection or an uninfected control (not recorded which). The CDR3 DNA is TGTGCCAGCAGTTACTGGACAGGGGAGTACTATGGCTACACCTTC. This sequence encodes CASSYWTGEYYGYTF.